The clone carrying this T cell receptor beta chain appeared a few times. Its antigen is unknown. Germline V gene sequence: CDR1 SGHDN, CDR2 FVKESK. The CDR3 runs to 14 residues. The V and J ends lost 0 bases and 8 bases, in that order; junction bases with no gene match: 4. With a J-beta primer mix and a sample-barcoded 5' primer, a second PCR ran about 7 to 11 cycles. TCRdb redid the calling of the 5' RACE reads with MiXCR, one entry per CDR3 protein. The data contain about 680,000 distinct CDR3 sequences, around 48% of them singletons. Drawn from each donor were 7.5 to 10 milliliters of peripheral blood. The record originates from a study of blood T cells in healthy people across ages. For the study at large: Capturing about one barcoded beta molecule per two T cells was achieved by template switching. Overall study results and limits: Diversity estimated from one million T cells was considered an underestimate. Higher diversity and more naive CD4+ cells were features of long-lived donors, compared to aged donors.

Specimen: blood. The rearrangement uses TRBV14 and TRBJ2-3; 8 positions match TRBD2. This sequence was found in a woman in her sixties in good health. CDR3 bases: TGTGCCAGCAGCCAAGAGTTTCTAGCGGGTACGCAGTATTTT. Protein sequence: CASSQEFLAGTQYF.